Presented here are 21 T cell receptor beta chains from one specimen sequenced in a study of shared clonotypes between healthy human individuals. The table came from immunoSEQ multiplex PCR; TCRdb's copy has only in-frame clones and leaves some out. The profile shows about 2,500,000 clones, approximately 94% of them singletons. The material sequenced was naive CD4+ T cells sorted from blood. Described subset: CD45RA+ positively selected. The receptors here all came from a young man in good health.

J is TRBJ1-6 and V is TRBV30; D is unclear. Germline V lookup: CDR1 GTSNPN, CDR2 SVGIG (reference sequence). Deletions cut 3 bases from V and 0 bases from J, with 12 bases between. This CDR3 has 16 amino acids. The CDR3 DNA sequence: TGTGCCTGGAGAGAGCGGAGGAGCTCCTATAATTCACCCCTCCACTTT. This gives the protein CAWRERRSSYNSPLHF.

This sequence joins TRBV7-2 and TRBJ2-1; TRBD2 matches at 7 bases. This CDR3 is built from 14 residues. V lost 8 bases and J lost 6; bases outside the gene matches: 10. CDR1 SGHTA and CDR2 FQGNSA come from the germline V gene. CDR3 in amino acids: CASSPRGSGNEQFF. The CDR3 nucleotides read TGTGCCAGCTCGCCACGCGGGAGTGGCAATGAGCAGTTCTTC.

This clone was detected only once. V gene TRBV20-1 combines with J gene TRBJ1-1; 9 bases are a match to TRBD1. The trim removed 6 bases at V and 8 bases at J, leaving 4 bases unmatched. The CDR3 is 11 amino acids. The V gene's germline CDR1 is DFQATT and CDR2 SNEGSKA (reference sequence). CDR3 loop: CSARQGVEAFF. Here the CDR3 DNA reads TGCAGTGCAAGACAGGGGGTGGAAGCTTTCTTT.

This chain uses TRBV5-8 with TRBJ1-3; a possible D gene is TRBD1 (6 bases). Trimming took off 3 bases at V and 1 base at J, with 8 bases between the two ends. Per the germline V gene, CDR1 is SGHTS and CDR2 is YDEGEE. This CDR3 contains 14 residues. CDR3 coding DNA: TGTGCCAGCAGCTCAGGACAGTCTGGAAACACCATATATTTT. It specifies CASSSGQSGNTIYF. Using reference TRBV5-8 and TRBJ1-3 for the parts outside the CDR3, the full variable domain is EAGVTQSPTHLIKTRGQQATLRCSPISGHTSVYWYQQALGLGLQFLLWYDEGEERNRGNFPPRFSGRQFPNYSSELNVNALELEDSALYLCASSSGQSGNTIYFGEGSWLTVV.

The genes are TRBV18 and TRBJ2-5; D is perhaps TRBD1 or TRBD2 (6 bases each). The CDR3 spans 12 residues. The V and J ends lost 0 bases and 11 bases respectively, with 10 bases between them. Germline V gives CDR1 KGHSH, CDR2 LQKENI. The CDR3 nucleotides are TGTGCCAGCTCACCACCGGAAGGGGGGCAGTACTTC. Translation gives CASSPPEGGQYF. The full variable domain, its missing parts supplied by reference TRBV18 and TRBJ2-5, is NAGVMQNPRHLVRRRGQEARLRCSPMKGHSHVYWYRQLPEEGLKFMVYLQKENIIDESGMPKERFSAEFPKEGPSILRIQQVVRGDSAAYFCASSPPEGGQYFGPGTRLLVL.

This clone was detected a few times. This sample includes further DNA sequences coding for the same CDR3. The chain combines TRBV6-1 with TRBJ1-1; D might be TRBD1 (6 bases). The CDR3 covers 12 residues. Trimming stripped 6 bases from V and 1 base from J, with 6 bases between. Germline lookup yields CDR1 MNHNS and CDR2 SASEGT. The CDR3 DNA is TGTGCCAGCAGCAGGGGGAACACTGAAGCTTTCTTT. This sequence encodes CASSRGNTEAFF.

This chain uses TRBV19 with TRBJ2-7; no firm D call. CDR1 LNHDA and CDR2 SQIVND come from the germline V gene (reference sequence). This CDR3 region has 14 residues. V was cut by 5 bases and J by 2 bases, with 13 bases left in between. This chain's CDR3 is CASSRAYLAYEQYF. CDR3 sequence (DNA): TGTGCCAGTAGTCGGGCTTACCTGGCCTACGAGCAGTACTTC.

The chain uses TRBV5-6 and TRBJ1-2; 11 nucleotides align to TRBD1. The germline CDR1 and CDR2 sequences are SGHDT and YYEEEE. This CDR3 is 17 amino acids long. V dropped 4 bases and J dropped 6; count of bases not matched to a gene: 14. The CDR3 reads CASSPDRGRAASDGYTF. CDR3 DNA: TGTGCCAGCAGCCCGGACAGGGGGCGGGCGGCTTCAGATGGCTACACCTTC.

This chain connects TRBV18 to TRBJ2-3; D gene uncertain. Trimming left V 5 bases short and J 6 bases short, with 12 bases between. The CDR3 is made up of 13 amino acids. Germline CDR1 reads KGHSH; CDR2 reads LQKENI. Here the CDR3 DNA reads TGTGCCAGCTCATCACGACGAGACGATACGCAGTATTTT. The encoded protein is CASSSRRDDTQYF.

This clone showed up just once. This chain links TRBV30 with TRBJ2-1; no definite D call. The germline CDR1 and CDR2 sequences are GTSNPN and SVGIG (reference sequence). With 3 bases removed from V and 10 bases from J, the gap between germline ends came to 10 bases. There are 11 residues in the CDR3. The CDR3 DNA is TGTGCCTGGAGCCCTCAAAGGGAGCAGTTCTTC. It encodes CAWSPQREQFF.

This clone was observed once. This rearrangement joins TRBV5-4 to TRBJ1-1; D remains unclear. Trimming cost V 4 bases and J 3 bases, with 13 bases left between them. CDR1 is SGHNT and CDR2 is YYREEE in the germline V gene (reference sequence). The CDR3 extends over 14 amino acids. CDR3 region: CASSPWNGDTEAFF. The CDR3 nucleotides are TGTGCCAGCAGCCCGTGGAACGGCGACACTGAAGCTTTCTTT.

The chain links TRBV18 to TRBJ1-1; 11 nucleotides match TRBD1. Germline trimming cut 3 bases from V and 3 bases from J; bases unmatched to any gene: 9. Germline V gene data show CDR1 as KGHSH and CDR2 as LQKENI. The CDR3 covers 17 residues. The CDR3 bases are TGTGCCAGCTCACCGGTACCCCCGGGACAGGGGGACACTGAAGCTTTCTTT. This sequence encodes CASSPVPPGQGDTEAFF.

V gene TRBV5-6 combines with J gene TRBJ2-7; no clear D. The ends were cut back, 4 bases at V and 2 bases at J, with 10 bases in the middle. Germline V gene lookup returns CDR1 SGHDT and CDR2 YYEEEE. The CDR3 is 13 residues long. This chain's CDR3 is CASSPFQAYEQYF. The CDR3 DNA reads as TGTGCCAGCAGCCCCTTCCAGGCCTACGAGCAGTACTTC.

As concerns this clone: The same CDR3 also results from other DNA sequences found in this sample. The chain employs TRBV7-2 and TRBJ1-1; no reliable D call. Germline V gives CDR1 SGHTA, CDR2 FQGNSA. The CDR3 consists of 11 residues. V was pared by 1 base and J by 8 bases, with 5 bases between. The CDR3 DNA follows: TGTGCCAGCAGCTTAGTCGGGGAAGCTTTCTTT. This gives the protein CASSLVGEAFF.

This clone came up once. This chain links TRBV6-5 with TRBJ1-2; maybe TRBD1 (5 bases). Trimming cost V 8 bases and J 7 bases, with 14 bases left between them. The CDR3 contains 12 residues. CDR1 is MNHEY, CDR2 SVGAGI, per germline. The chain's CDR3 is CASEGPSGGYTF. The CDR3 DNA is TGTGCCAGCGAGGGGCCGAGCGGTGGCTACACCTTC.

The chain joins TRBV18 to TRBJ1-1; D call uncertain. This CDR3 spans 14 amino acids. The ends were cut back, 1 base at V and 3 bases at J, with 9 bases in the middle. Germline V gene lookup returns CDR1 KGHSH and CDR2 LQKENI. The CDR3 DNA reads as TGTGCCAGCTCACCACTAGCTACAGACACTGAAGCTTTCTTT. It is translated as CASSPLATDTEAFF.

The V and J genes are TRBV19 and TRBJ1-6, with 7 bases fitting TRBD1. The V segment lost 5 bases and the J segment 5 bases; nucleotides outside the gene matches: 6. CDR3 length equals 15 residues. Germline CDR1 LNHDA, CDR2 SQIVND (reference sequence). The CDR3 is CASSRRQGDNSPLHF. The CDR3 nucleotides are TGTGCCAGTAGTCGACGACAGGGAGATAATTCACCCCTCCACTTT.

The chain uses TRBV19 and TRBJ2-1; D may correspond to TRBD1 or TRBD2 (5 bases each). Trimming removed 10 bases from V and 2 bases from J, with 18 bases in between. The CDR3 consists of 15 residues. CDR1 and CDR2 (germline): LNHDA, SQIVND (reference sequence). The CDR3 coding sequence is TGTGCCACTACCCGCATGGGGGTCGCCTACAATGAGCAGTTCTTC. Its translation is CATTRMGVAYNEQFF.

The V gene is TRBV6-1, the J gene TRBJ2-5; D call uncertain. The germline CDR1 and CDR2 sequences are MNHNS and SASEGT. V lost 3 bases, J lost 2 bases, and 4 bases lay in between. This CDR3 has 12 residues. The CDR3 DNA reads as TGTGCCAGCAGTGACGTTCAAGAGACCCAGTACTTC. This sequence encodes CASSDVQETQYF.

This clone occurred once. The V and J genes are TRBV7-2 and TRBJ2-3; D is possibly TRBD2 (6 bases). The V gene lost 3 bases and the J gene lost 4 bases, with 17 bases spanning the gap. From germline, CDR1 is SGHTA and CDR2 FQGNSA. CDR3 size: 16 residues. CDR3 DNA sequence: TGTGCCAGCAGCTTTCGGTCGGGAGCAGGTGCAGATACGCAGTATTTT. Amino acids: CASSFRSGAGADTQYF.

The count of this clone is one. The chain combines TRBV5-1 with TRBJ2-7; TRBD2 aligns across 9 bases. Germline V lookup: CDR1 SGHRS, CDR2 YFSETQ. The trim removed 6 bases at V and 2 bases at J, leaving 9 bases unmatched. The CDR3 runs 15 residues. CDR3 sequence (DNA): TGCGCCAGCAAGGAAGAGGGACTAGCCCCCTACGAGCAGTACTTC. Encoded protein: CASKEEGLAPYEQYF.